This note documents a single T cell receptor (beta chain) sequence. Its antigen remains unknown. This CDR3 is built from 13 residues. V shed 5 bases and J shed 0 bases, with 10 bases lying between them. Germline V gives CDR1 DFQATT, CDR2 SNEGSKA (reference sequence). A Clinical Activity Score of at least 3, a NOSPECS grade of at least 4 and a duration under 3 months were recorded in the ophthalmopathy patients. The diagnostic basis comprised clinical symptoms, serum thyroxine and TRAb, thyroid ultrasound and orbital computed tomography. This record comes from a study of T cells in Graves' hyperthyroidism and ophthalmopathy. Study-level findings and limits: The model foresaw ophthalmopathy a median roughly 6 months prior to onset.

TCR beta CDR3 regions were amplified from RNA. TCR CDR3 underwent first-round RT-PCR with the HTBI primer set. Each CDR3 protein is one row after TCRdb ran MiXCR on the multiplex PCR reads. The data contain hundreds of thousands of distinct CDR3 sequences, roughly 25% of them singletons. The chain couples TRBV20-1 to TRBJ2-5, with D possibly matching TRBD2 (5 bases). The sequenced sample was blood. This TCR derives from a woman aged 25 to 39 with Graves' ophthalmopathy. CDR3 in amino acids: CSASGRDQETQYF. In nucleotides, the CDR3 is TGCAGTGCTTCCGGGCGGGACCAAGAGACCCAGTACTTC.